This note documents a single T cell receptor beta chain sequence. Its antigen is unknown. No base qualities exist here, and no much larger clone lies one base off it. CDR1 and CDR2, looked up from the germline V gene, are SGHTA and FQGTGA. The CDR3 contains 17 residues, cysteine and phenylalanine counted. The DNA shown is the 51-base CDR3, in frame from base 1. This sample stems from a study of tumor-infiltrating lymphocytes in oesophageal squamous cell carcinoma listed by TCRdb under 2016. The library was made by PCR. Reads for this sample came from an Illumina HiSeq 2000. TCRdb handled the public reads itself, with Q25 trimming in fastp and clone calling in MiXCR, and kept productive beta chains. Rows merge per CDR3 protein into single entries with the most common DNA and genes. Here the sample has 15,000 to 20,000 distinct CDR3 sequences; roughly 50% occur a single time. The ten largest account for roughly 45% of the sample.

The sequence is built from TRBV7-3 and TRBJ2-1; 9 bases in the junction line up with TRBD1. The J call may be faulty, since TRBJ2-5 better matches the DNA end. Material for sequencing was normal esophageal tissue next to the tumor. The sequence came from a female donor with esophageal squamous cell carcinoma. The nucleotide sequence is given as TGTGCCAGCATCTCTGACAGGGGGAGATCCCTAATCGAGACCCAGTACTTC. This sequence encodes CASISDRGRSLIETQYF.